This T cell receptor (beta chain) was sequenced during a study of PD-1 blockade in classical Hodgkin lymphoma. Assay used: immunoSEQ multiplex PCR; TCRdb lists only in-frame clones, some missing. The sample shows about 33,000 clones, roughly 76% of them seen only once. Noted time point: cycle 4 day 1 (C4D1), after five to seven weeks of nivolumab. In every patient, relapse followed autologous stem cell transplantation, while exposure to brentuximab vedotin differed. Germline values: CDR1 SGHRS, CDR2 YFSETQ. V shed 2 bases and J shed 3 bases, with 17 bases lying between them. This CDR3 contains 16 residues. General study results and limits: Undefined causes, possibly disease activity or prior therapy, underlie the repertoire differences. Reports described newly diagnosed patients as having lower baseline TCR diversity than healthy donors.

This clone was detected a few times. The antigen is not known. V gene TRBV5-1 combines with J gene TRBJ1-2; D ambiguous. The TCR comes from a human donor with classical Hodgkin lymphoma. Material: peripheral blood mononuclear cells (PBMCs), obtained before the fourth cycle of nivolumab. The chain's CDR3 is CASSLLPDGVDYGYTF. Written as DNA, the CDR3 is TGCGCCAGCAGCTTATTACCGGACGGAGTTGACTATGGCTACACCTTC.